The 9 T cell receptor beta chains reported below all come from one sample, sequenced in a study of CDR3 diversity in severe acne. Via MiXCR, TCRdb re-called the PCR reads, giving one row per CDR3 protein. Among tens of thousands of distinct CDR3 sequences, about 54% were seen once, and the ten largest hold approximately 15%. The sample taken for sequencing was blood. Source of these receptors: a male donor in good health, without acne.

The chain couples TRBV5-4 to TRBJ1-5, with D maybe TRBD1 (6 bases). The V end lost 4 bases, the J end lost 8 bases, and 25 bases lay between the germline ends. CDR3 length: 17 amino acids. Germline V gene lookup returns CDR1 SGHNT and CDR2 YYREEE (reference sequence). CDR3 in amino acids: CASSLVTGRETGEPQHF. The CDR3 DNA is TGTGCCAGCAGCCTGGTCACAGGGAGGGAGACAGGCGAGCCCCAGCATTTT.

The chain employs TRBV27 and TRBJ2-1; TRBD1 matches 8 bases. Trimming cost V 2 bases and J 10 bases; bases outside gene matches: 10. The CDR3 has 15 residues. The germline CDR1 and CDR2 sequences are MNHEY and SMNVEV (reference sequence). CDR3 loop: CASSLAGTGPLEQFF. CDR3 bases: TGTGCCAGCAGTTTAGCCGGGACAGGACCCTTGGAGCAGTTCTTC.

CDR3 sequence reads: CASLPGVVVTEAFF. As DNA, the CDR3 is TGTGCCAGCCTCCCGGGTGTTGTCGTCACTGAAGCTTTCTTT. V and J are TRBV6-1 and TRBJ1-1; D remains ambiguous. V lost 8 bases and J lost 4, with 17 bases in between. Germline CDR1 MNHNS, CDR2 SASEGT. The CDR3 is 14 residues long.

This clonotype was found a few times. The chain has TRBV19 and TRBJ1-6, with D perhaps TRBD1 (6 bases). V lost 7 bases to trimming and J lost 7 bases, with 17 bases between them. Germline values: CDR1 LNHDA, CDR2 SQIVND (reference sequence). This CDR3 has 15 amino acids. The CDR3 here is CASTPGAGGNSPLHF. The DNA for the CDR3 is TGTGCCAGTACCCCTGGCGCCGGGGGCAATTCACCCCTCCACTTT.

Note on this clonotype: Its ends do not fully match the called genes, so a read error is possible. The V call is TRBV28, the J call TRBJ1-6; a weak D match, TRBD1 (5 bases). This CDR3 comprises 17 residues. Germline V gene lookup returns CDR1 MDHEN and CDR2 SYDVKM. The CDR3 coding sequence is TGTGGCAGCAGTTTCCCCCCGGGGGGCTCCTATAATTCACCCCTCCACTTT. Its protein is CGSSFPPGGSYNSPLHF.

This clonotype has just a few counts. The chain joins TRBV2 to TRBJ1-1; possibly TRBD1 for D (6 bases). The length of the CDR3 is 14 residues. The V end was cut by 8 bases, the J end by 3 bases, with 16 bases between. Germline V gene lookup returns CDR1 SNHLY and CDR2 FYNNEI. In DNA, the CDR3 is TGTGCCAGCGGGGGCAGGACTATATACACTGAAGCTTTCTTT. Translation: CASGGRTIYTEAFF.

This clonotype showed up just a few times. V is TRBV7-9 and J is TRBJ1-6, with D perhaps TRBD1 (6 bases). The V end lost 6 bases, the J end lost 8 bases, and 17 bases lay between the germline ends. The CDR3 has 15 amino acids. CDR1 is SEHNR and CDR2 is FQNEAQ in the germline V gene (reference sequence). For the CDR3, the DNA is TGTGCCAGCAGTTCTAGTGGGGGGCTTGATTCACCCCTCCACTTT. It translates to CASSSSGGLDSPLHF.

This clonotype has only a few counts. The rearrangement uses TRBV5-8 and TRBJ1-1; 9 bases align to TRBD1. The J segment lost 5 bases and the V segment lost 2 bases, leaving 7 bases of the junction unmatched. Germline V gives CDR1 SGHTS, CDR2 YDEGEE. This CDR3 has 15 amino acids. The CDR3 DNA reads TGTGCCAGCAGCTTTTTACAGGGGGCAAAGACTGAAGCTTTCTTT. Protein product: CASSFLQGAKTEAFF. Full variable domain (missing parts from reference TRBV5-8 and TRBJ1-1): EAGVTQSPTHLIKTRGQQATLRCSPISGHTSVYWYQQALGLGLQFLLWYDEGEERNRGNFPPRFSGRQFPNYSSELNVNALELEDSALYLCASSFLQGAKTEAFFGQGTRLTVV.

This rearrangement joins TRBV29-1 to TRBJ1-1, with TRBD1 matching 8 bases. The length of the CDR3 is 12 residues. After removal of 6 bases from V and 11 bases from J, the junction contained 11 bases not matched to a gene. The germline CDR1 and CDR2 sequences are SQVTM and ANQGSEA. The CDR3 reads CSVETGDQGAFF. The CDR3, as DNA: TGCAGCGTGGAGACAGGGGACCAGGGGGCTTTCTTT.